The 30 T cell receptor beta chains reported below all come from one sample, sequenced in a study of blood T cell dynamics during melanoma immunotherapy. Time point described: pre-treatment baseline. The protocol was immunoSEQ multiplex PCR, while the TCRdb copy is restricted to in-frame clones and leaves out a portion. The sample has over 8,500 clones; around nine tenths are singletons. The source was blood, collected from a patient treated with checkpoint blockade. The receptor source for this set is a human donor with melanoma.

The chain links TRBV10-3 to TRBJ2-3, with TRBD2 matching 15 bases. The CDR3 totals 21 residues. Germline assignment: CDR1 ENHRY and CDR2 SYGVKD. V shed 5 bases, J shed 9 bases, and the junction held 24 bases outside the gene matches. The CDR3 reads CAISLRGGQRRPGLAGGTQYF. In DNA form, the CDR3 reads TGTGCCATCAGTCTACGGGGGGGACAGCGACGCCCGGGACTAGCGGGAGGAACGCAGTATTTT.

The chain links TRBV30 to TRBJ1-5; 8 nucleotides line up with TRBD1. Looked up from germline, CDR1 is GTSNPN and CDR2 is SVGIG (reference sequence). The V gene end was trimmed by 0 bases and the J gene end by 4 bases; junction bases not matched to a gene: 8. The CDR3 is 16 residues long. The CDR3 region is CAWSVGTGLGNQPQHF. CDR3 nucleotide sequence: TGTGCCTGGAGTGTAGGGACAGGCCTTGGGAATCAGCCCCAGCATTTT.

The chain employs TRBV2 and TRBJ2-7; D is ambiguous. The length of the CDR3 is 12 residues. In germline, CDR1 is SNHLY, CDR2 FYNNEI. Trimming shortened V by 6 bases and J by 0 bases, and 6 bases separated the two germline ends. DNA for the CDR3: TGTGCCAGCAGAGGTTACTCCTACGAGCAGTACTTC. Translation gives CASRGYSYEQYF.

The rearrangement uses TRBV19 and TRBJ2-3, with D possibly matching TRBD2 (6 bases). CDR1 LNHDA and CDR2 SQIVND come from the germline V gene (reference sequence). The germline V and J ends were trimmed by 6 bases and 6 bases, with 19 bases remaining between them. The CDR3 length is 15 residues. DNA for the CDR3: TGTGCCAGTAGCCAGACTAGGTTCTTGGGGGATACGCAGTATTTT. It encodes CASSQTRFLGDTQYF.

V usage is TRBV5-1 and J usage is TRBJ2-7, with a tentative D call TRBD1 (6 bases). Germline V gene data show CDR1 as SGHRS and CDR2 as YFSETQ. Trimming cost V 4 bases and J 2 bases, with 19 bases left between them. This CDR3 is built from 16 residues. CDR3 nucleotides: TGCGCCAGCAGCCTCCGGTTGGACAGAGGGCCCTACGAGCAGTACTTC. It specifies CASSLRLDRGPYEQYF.

V gene TRBV28 combines with J gene TRBJ1-1; TRBD1 aligns across 7 bases. Looked up from germline, CDR1 is MDHEN and CDR2 is SYDVKM. J lost 0 bases, V lost 6 bases, and 4 bases had no gene match. This CDR3 contains 14 residues. The CDR3 sequence: CASSPTGMNTEAFF. CDR3 sequence (DNA): TGTGCCAGCAGCCCGACAGGGATGAACACTGAAGCTTTCTTT.

The rearrangement links TRBV28 to TRBJ1-5; D remains unclear. Trimming removed 3 bases at V and 0 bases at J, with 6 bases between. The V gene's germline CDR1 is MDHEN and CDR2 SYDVKM. The CDR3 runs to 14 residues. The CDR3 region is CASSFTHSNQPQHF. The CDR3 DNA reads TGTGCCAGCAGTTTTACCCATAGCAATCAGCCCCAGCATTTT.

The rearrangement links TRBV7-9 to TRBJ1-2; D is unresolved. V was pared by 5 bases and J by 8 bases, with 18 bases between. Germline loops: CDR1 SEHNR, CDR2 FQNEAQ (reference sequence). The CDR3 loop spans 14 amino acids. The DNA of the CDR3 is TGTGCCAGCAGCATTCTGACGGGAGCCTGGGGCTACACCTTC. Its protein is CASSILTGAWGYTF.

This chain uses TRBV15 with TRBJ1-5, with D possibly matching TRBD1 (6 bases). V lost 0 bases and J 4 bases, leaving 10 bases between the germline ends. The CDR3 totals 15 residues. Germline values: CDR1 LNHNV, CDR2 YYDKDF (reference sequence). The CDR3 nucleotides are TGTGCCACCAGCAGAGAGTCAGGGGATAATCAGCCCCAGCATTTT. It translates to CATSRESGDNQPQHF. Supplemented by reference TRBV15 and TRBJ1-5, the full variable domain reads DAMVIQNPRYQVTQFGKPVTLSCSQTLNHNVMYWYQQKSSQAPKLLFHYYDKDFNNEADTPDNFQSRRPNTSFCFLDIRSPGLGDTAMYLCATSRESGDNQPQHFGDGTRLSIL.

As regards this clone: Compared with germline, one end of the junction differs, possibly owing to a read error. The J gene is TRBJ1-1, the V gene TRBV28; no clear D. Germline V gene sequence: CDR1 MDHEN, CDR2 SYDVKM. The CDR3 spans 11 residues. This CDR3 reads CASSFSGPRVF. The CDR3 DNA sequence: TGTGCCAGCAGTTTTAGCGGACCGCGGGTCTTT.

V and J are TRBV25-1 and TRBJ2-1; 7 bases line up with TRBD2. V shed 6 bases, J shed 6 bases, and the junction held 8 bases outside the gene matches. CDR1 is MGHDK, CDR2 SYGVNS, per germline. This CDR3 has 14 amino acids. CDR3 protein: CASRGRGWGNEQFF. CDR3 coding DNA: TGTGCCAGCAGGGGGAGGGGATGGGGCAATGAGCAGTTCTTC. Supplemented by reference TRBV25-1 and TRBJ2-1, the full variable domain reads EADIYQTPRYLVIGTGKKITLECSQTMGHDKMYWYQQDPGMELHLIHYSYGVNSTEKGDLSSESTVSRIRTEHFPLTLESARPSHTSQYLCASRGRGWGNEQFFGPGTRLTVL.

V usage is TRBV11-2 and J usage is TRBJ2-5; 9 bases are a match to TRBD2. Per germline, CDR1 SGHAT and CDR2 FQNNGV. The CDR3 totals 16 residues. V dropped 5 bases and J dropped 3; count of bases not matched to a gene: 10. The CDR3 nucleotides read TGTGCCAGCAGCCCCCTCCTAGCGGGACCCGAAGAGACCCAGTACTTC. Its translation is CASSPLLAGPEETQYF.

The rearrangement links TRBV6-5 to TRBJ1-1, with D unclear. The germline V gene has CDR1 MNHEY and CDR2 SVGAGI. V lost 2 bases and J 7 bases, leaving 5 bases between the germline ends. This CDR3 has 11 amino acids. CDR3 protein: CASSYGVEAFF. CDR3 nucleotides: TGTGCCAGCAGTTACGGGGTTGAAGCTTTCTTT.

The rearrangement uses TRBV29-1 and TRBJ2-7; the D is unclear. V lost 4 bases and J lost 6, with 13 bases in between. CDR3 length equals 12 residues. In germline, CDR1 is SQVTM, CDR2 ANQGSEA. The CDR3: CSVVVSSSEQYF. For the CDR3, the DNA is TGCAGCGTTGTGGTCAGTAGTAGCGAGCAGTACTTC.

This clone occurred once. The chain uses TRBV5-1 and TRBJ2-7; tentatively, D is TRBD1 or TRBD2 (5 bases each). Germline values: CDR1 SGHRS, CDR2 YFSETQ. CDR3 size: 17 residues. V lost 4 bases and J lost 0, with 20 bases in between. The CDR3: CASSPTLGMGTSYEQYF. CDR3 coding DNA: TGCGCCAGCAGCCCTACGTTGGGCATGGGGACCTCCTACGAGCAGTACTTC.

The chain's CDR3 is CASSLGIAPEETQYF. As DNA, the CDR3 is TGTGCCAGCAGCTTGGGTATCGCGCCAGAAGAGACCCAGTACTTC. This sequence joins TRBV11-1 and TRBJ2-5; D is unclear. Germline-derived CDR1 and CDR2 are SGHAT and FQDESV (reference sequence). The CDR3 is 15 amino acids. V lost 3 bases and J 3 bases, leaving 14 bases between the germline ends.

The V call is TRBV9, the J call TRBJ2-3; D might be TRBD1 or TRBD2, each matching 6 bases. The V and J ends lost 0 bases and 1 base respectively, with 12 bases between them. Germline-derived CDR1 and CDR2 are SGDLS and YYNGEE. The CDR3 has 16 amino acids. The CDR3 spells CASSVGGAGGTDTQYF. DNA of the CDR3: TGTGCCAGCAGCGTAGGGGGGGCAGGGGGCACAGATACGCAGTATTTT.

The genes are TRBV7-9 and TRBJ2-4; D gene uncertain. V was shortened by 0 bases and J by 1 base, with 4 bases between the two germline ends. CDR3 size: 14 residues. Germline V gene lookup returns CDR1 SEHNR and CDR2 FQNEAQ (reference sequence). This CDR3 reads CASSLAQAKNIQYF. The CDR3 DNA is TGTGCCAGCAGCTTAGCACAGGCCAAAAACATTCAGTACTTC.

Regarding this clone: One junction end does not reproduce the germline sequence, and a read error may be involved. The identical CDR3 is also encoded by other nucleotide sequences in the sample. The chain couples TRBV6-5 to TRBJ2-1; maybe TRBD1 (6 bases). This CDR3 region has 14 residues. CDR1 and CDR2 (germline): MNHEY, SVGAGI. CDR3 amino acids: CASSYSDSYNEQFF. The CDR3 coding sequence is TGTGCCAGCAGTTACTCGGACAGTTACAACGAGCAGTTCTTC.

The rearrangement joins TRBV5-1 to TRBJ1-4; the D is unclear. The ends were cut back, 1 base at V and 0 bases at J, with 4 bases in the middle. Per germline, CDR1 SGHRS and CDR2 YFSETQ. The CDR3 sequence is 14 residues long. The CDR3 region has the DNA TGCGCCAGCAGCTTGTCTGCAACTAATGAAAAACTGTTTTTT. It translates to CASSLSATNEKLFF.

Only one count was recorded for this clone. The rearrangement links TRBV11-2 to TRBJ1-1, with a possible D match to TRBD1 (6 bases). V lost 5 bases and J 12 bases, leaving 16 bases between the germline ends. This CDR3 is 12 amino acids long. The germline CDR1 and CDR2 sequences are SGHAT and FQNNGV. The CDR3 here is CASSAGTPQTFF. The CDR3 coding sequence is TGTGCCAGCAGCGCCGGGACACCACAAACTTTCTTT.

The CDR3 loop is CASTLGANTEAFF. In DNA form, the CDR3 reads TGTGCCAGCACCCTCGGGGCGAACACTGAAGCTTTCTTT. The chain links TRBV7-9 to TRBJ1-1; D is perhaps TRBD1 (5 bases). V gave up 7 bases and J gave up 1 base, with 10 bases separating them. In germline, CDR1 is SEHNR, CDR2 FQNEAQ (reference sequence). The CDR3 consists of 13 residues.

J is TRBJ2-5 and V is TRBV7-6; 7 bases line up with TRBD1. Unmatched junction bases numbered 10, after V lost 5 bases and J lost 4 bases. The CDR3 covers 15 residues. Germline-derived CDR1 and CDR2 are SGHVS and FNYEAQ. The CDR3 region has the DNA TGTGCCAGCAGCCCCCGGGACAGTTGGGGAGAGACCCAGTACTTC. This translates into CASSPRDSWGETQYF.

This clone was seen only a few times. The chain uses TRBV7-3 and TRBJ2-1; D might be TRBD2 (5 bases). Deletions cut 3 bases from V and 1 base from J, with 10 bases between. The CDR3 is made up of 15 amino acids. Germline CDR1 SGHTA, CDR2 FQGTGA. CDR3 region: CASSFGSASYNEQFF. Here the CDR3 DNA reads TGTGCCAGCAGCTTTGGGAGCGCTTCCTACAATGAGCAGTTCTTC.

The V and J genes are TRBV11-1 and TRBJ2-7, with TRBD2 matching over 11 bases. The germline V gene has CDR1 SGHAT and CDR2 FQDESV (reference sequence). The CDR3 is 16 amino acids. Trimming removed 1 base from V and 2 bases from J; junction bases left unmatched: 4. CDR3 DNA: TGTGCCAGCAGCTTAGAGGCTAGCGGGAGGCCCTACGAGCAGTACTTC. Translating it yields CASSLEASGRPYEQYF.

The chain combines TRBV19 with TRBJ1-5; TRBD1 might be the D (5 bases). The length of the CDR3 is 13 residues. V was cut by 4 bases and J by 9 bases, with 13 bases left in between. Germline CDR1 is LNHDA and CDR2 is SQIVND (reference sequence). CDR3 sequence: CASSREGQGPQHF. The DNA for the CDR3 is TGTGCCAGTAGTAGAGAGGGCCAGGGGCCCCAGCATTTT. The full variable domain, completed using reference TRBV19 and TRBJ1-5, is DGGITQSPKYLFRKEGQNVTLSCEQNLNHDAMYWYRQDPGQGLRLIYYSQIVNDFQKGDIAEGYSVSREKKESFPLTVTSAQKNPTAFYLCASSREGQGPQHFGDGTRLSIL.

The chain recombines TRBV4-2 with TRBJ2-3; D gene uncertain. This CDR3 is built from 16 residues. The V gene's germline CDR1 is LGHNA and CDR2 YNFKEQ. Trimming cost V 1 base and J 1 base, with 12 bases left between them. In nucleotides, the CDR3 is TGTGCCAGCAGCCAAGTTGGGTACTTTGGCACAGATACGCAGTATTTT. Its translation: CASSQVGYFGTDTQYF.

Notes on this clone: The junction departs from germline at one end; a sequencing error may be responsible. The V gene is TRBV27, the J gene TRBJ2-7; TRBD2 aligns across 8 bases. Germline V gene sequence: CDR1 MNHEY, CDR2 SMNVEV (reference sequence). The CDR3 runs 12 residues. CDR3 protein: CASSLPPSGPVF. CDR3 nucleotide sequence: TGTGCCAGCAGTTTACCACCTAGCGGGCCGGTGTTC.

The chain uses TRBV10-3 and TRBJ2-7, with D unresolved. The germline V gene encodes CDR1 ENHRY and CDR2 SYGVKD. V was cut by 4 bases and J by 1 base, with 8 bases left in between. The CDR3 consists of 13 residues. The CDR3 loop is CAISGVGSYEQYF. The CDR3 bases are TGTGCCATCAGTGGGGTGGGATCCTACGAGCAGTACTTC.

V gene TRBV10-3 combines with J gene TRBJ1-5, with unresolved D. The V and J ends lost 3 bases and 7 bases respectively, with 16 bases between them. From germline, CDR1 is ENHRY and CDR2 SYGVKD. The CDR3 consists of 15 residues. The CDR3 loop reads CAISDPTGGRQPQHF. The CDR3 nucleotides are TGTGCCATCAGTGACCCTACCGGAGGGCGGCAGCCCCAGCATTTT.